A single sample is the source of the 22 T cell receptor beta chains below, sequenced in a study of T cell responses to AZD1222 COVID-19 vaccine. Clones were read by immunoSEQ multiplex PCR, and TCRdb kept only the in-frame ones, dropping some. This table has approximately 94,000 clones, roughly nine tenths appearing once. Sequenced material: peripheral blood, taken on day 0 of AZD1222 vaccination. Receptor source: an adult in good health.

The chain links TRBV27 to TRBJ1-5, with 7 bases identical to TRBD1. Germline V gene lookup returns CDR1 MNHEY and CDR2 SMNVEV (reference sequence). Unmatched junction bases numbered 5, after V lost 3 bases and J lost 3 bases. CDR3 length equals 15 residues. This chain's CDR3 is CASSFRTGNNQPQHF. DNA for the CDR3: TGTGCCAGCAGTTTCCGGACAGGAAACAATCAGCCCCAGCATTTT.

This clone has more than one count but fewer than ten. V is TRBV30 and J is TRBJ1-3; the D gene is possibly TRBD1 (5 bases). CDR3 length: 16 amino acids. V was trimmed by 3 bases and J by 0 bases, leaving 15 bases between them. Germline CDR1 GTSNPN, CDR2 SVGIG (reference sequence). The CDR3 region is CAWSRQYEISGNTIYF. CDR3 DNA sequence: TGTGCCTGGAGCCGACAGTACGAAATCTCTGGAAACACCATATATTTT.

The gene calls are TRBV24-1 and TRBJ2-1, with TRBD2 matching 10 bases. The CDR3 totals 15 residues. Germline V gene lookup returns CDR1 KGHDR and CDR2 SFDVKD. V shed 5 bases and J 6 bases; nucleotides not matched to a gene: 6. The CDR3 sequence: CATSVSSGRVNEQFF. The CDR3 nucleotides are TGTGCCACCAGTGTAAGCAGCGGGAGGGTCAATGAGCAGTTCTTC.

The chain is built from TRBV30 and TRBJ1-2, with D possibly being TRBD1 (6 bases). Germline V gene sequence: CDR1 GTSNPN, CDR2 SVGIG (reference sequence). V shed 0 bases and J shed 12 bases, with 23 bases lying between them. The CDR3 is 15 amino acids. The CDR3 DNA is TGTGCCTGGAGTGTACTGGACAGCCGCGACGTTGTCCACACCTTC. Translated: CAWSVLDSRDVVHTF.

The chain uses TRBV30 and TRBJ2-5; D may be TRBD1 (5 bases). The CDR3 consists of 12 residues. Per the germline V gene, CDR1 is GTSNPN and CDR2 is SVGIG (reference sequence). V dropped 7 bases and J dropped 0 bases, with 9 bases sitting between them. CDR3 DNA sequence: TGTGCCTTACAGGAGAACCAAGAGACCCAGTACTTC. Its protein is CALQENQETQYF.

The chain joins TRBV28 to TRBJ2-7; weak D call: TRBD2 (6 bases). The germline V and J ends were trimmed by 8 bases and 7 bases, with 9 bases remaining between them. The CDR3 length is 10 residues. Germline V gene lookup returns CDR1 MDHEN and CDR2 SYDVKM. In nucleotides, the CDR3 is TGTGCCAGCGGAGGGCCGGAGCAGTACTTC. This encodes CASGGPEQYF.

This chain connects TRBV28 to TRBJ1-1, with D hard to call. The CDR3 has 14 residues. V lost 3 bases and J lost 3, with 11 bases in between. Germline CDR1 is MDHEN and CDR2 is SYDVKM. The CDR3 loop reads CASSLAGFDTEAFF. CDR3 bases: TGTGCCAGCAGTTTGGCGGGTTTCGACACTGAAGCTTTCTTT.

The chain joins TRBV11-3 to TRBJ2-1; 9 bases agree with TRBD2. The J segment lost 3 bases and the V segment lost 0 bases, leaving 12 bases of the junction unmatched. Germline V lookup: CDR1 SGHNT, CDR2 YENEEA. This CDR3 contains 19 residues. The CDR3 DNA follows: TGTGCCAGCAGCTTAGAGGGACTAGCAACCCGTACAAGCTACAATGAGCAGTTCTTC. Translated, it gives CASSLEGLATRTSYNEQFF.

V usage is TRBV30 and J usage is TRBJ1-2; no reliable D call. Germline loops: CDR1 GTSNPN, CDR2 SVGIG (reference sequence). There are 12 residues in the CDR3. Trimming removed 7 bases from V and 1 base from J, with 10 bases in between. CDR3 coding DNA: TGTGCCTCCCCAGACTATAACTATGGCTACACCTTC. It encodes CASPDYNYGYTF.

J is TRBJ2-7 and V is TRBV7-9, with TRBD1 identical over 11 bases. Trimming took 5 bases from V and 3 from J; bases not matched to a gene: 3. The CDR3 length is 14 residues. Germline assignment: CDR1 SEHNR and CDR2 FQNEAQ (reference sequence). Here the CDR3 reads CASSPGTGGYEQYF. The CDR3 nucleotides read TGTGCCAGCAGCCCCGGGACAGGGGGCTACGAGCAGTACTTC.

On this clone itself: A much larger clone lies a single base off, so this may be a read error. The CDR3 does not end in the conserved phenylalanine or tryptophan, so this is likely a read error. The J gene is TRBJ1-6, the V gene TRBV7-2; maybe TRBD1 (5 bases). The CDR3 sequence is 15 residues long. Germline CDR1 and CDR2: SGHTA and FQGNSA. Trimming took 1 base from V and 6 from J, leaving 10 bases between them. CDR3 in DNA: TGTGCCAGCAGCTTAGGACAGAGGGCTAATTCACCCCTCCACCTT. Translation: CASSLGQRANSPLHL.

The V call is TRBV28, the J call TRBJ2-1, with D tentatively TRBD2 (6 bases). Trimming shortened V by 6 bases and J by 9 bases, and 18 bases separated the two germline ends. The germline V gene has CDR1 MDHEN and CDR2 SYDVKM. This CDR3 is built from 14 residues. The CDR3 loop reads CASRPDLAWGEQFF. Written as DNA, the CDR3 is TGTGCCAGCAGACCCGACCTAGCGTGGGGTGAGCAGTTCTTC.

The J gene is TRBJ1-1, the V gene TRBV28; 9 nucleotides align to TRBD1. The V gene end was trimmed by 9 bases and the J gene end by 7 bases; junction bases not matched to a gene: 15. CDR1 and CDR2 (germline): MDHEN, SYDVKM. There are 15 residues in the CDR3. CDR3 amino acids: CASGSQGAGRDEAFF. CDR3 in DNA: TGTGCCAGTGGGTCACAGGGGGCGGGTAGGGATGAAGCTTTCTTT.

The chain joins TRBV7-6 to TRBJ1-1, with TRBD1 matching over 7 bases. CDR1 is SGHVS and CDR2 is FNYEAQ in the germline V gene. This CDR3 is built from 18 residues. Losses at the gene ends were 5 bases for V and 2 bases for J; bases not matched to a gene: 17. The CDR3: CASSTHPDRALRNTEAFF. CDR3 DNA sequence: TGTGCCAGCAGCACGCACCCCGACAGGGCATTGAGAAACACTGAAGCTTTCTTT.

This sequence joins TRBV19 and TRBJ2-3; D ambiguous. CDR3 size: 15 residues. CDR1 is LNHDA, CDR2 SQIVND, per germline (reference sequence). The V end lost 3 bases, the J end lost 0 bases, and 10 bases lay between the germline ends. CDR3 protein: CASSIWAASTDTQYF. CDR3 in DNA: TGTGCCAGTAGTATCTGGGCGGCTAGCACAGATACGCAGTATTTT.

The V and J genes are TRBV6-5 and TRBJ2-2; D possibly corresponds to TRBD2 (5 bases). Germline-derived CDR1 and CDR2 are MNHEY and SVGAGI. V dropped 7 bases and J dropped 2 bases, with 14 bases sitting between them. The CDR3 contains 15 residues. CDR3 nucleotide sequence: TGTGCCAGCAATATGGTTCTAGCTAACACCGGGGAGCTGTTTTTT. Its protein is CASNMVLANTGELFF.

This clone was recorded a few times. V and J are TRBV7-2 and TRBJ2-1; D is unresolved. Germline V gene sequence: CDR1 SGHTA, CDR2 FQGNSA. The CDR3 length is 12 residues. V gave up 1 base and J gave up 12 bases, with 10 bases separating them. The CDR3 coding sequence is TGTGCCAGCAGCTTAGTTGTGCCCCTGCAGTTCTTC. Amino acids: CASSLVVPLQFF. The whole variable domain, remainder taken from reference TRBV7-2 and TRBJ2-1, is GAGVSQSPSNKVTEKGKDVELRCDPISGHTALYWYRQSLGQGLEFLIYFQGNSAPDKSGLPSDRFSAERTGGSVSTLTIQRTQQEDSAVYLCASSLVVPLQFFGPGTRLTVL.

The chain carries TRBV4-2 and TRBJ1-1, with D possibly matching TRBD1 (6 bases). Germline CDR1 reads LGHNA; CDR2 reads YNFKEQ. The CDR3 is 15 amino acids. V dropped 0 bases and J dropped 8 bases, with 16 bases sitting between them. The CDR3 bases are TGTGCCAGCAGCCAAGATGGTGGGGGCAGGGAAGAAGCTTTCTTT. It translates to CASSQDGGGREEAFF.

The CDR3 sequence: CASSHAGTGASGNTIYF. CDR3 nucleotides: TGTGCCAGCAGTCACGCCGGGACAGGGGCCTCTGGAAACACCATATATTTT. The rearrangement uses TRBV27 and TRBJ1-3, with TRBD1 matching over 10 bases. V gave up 5 bases and J gave up 0 bases; unmatched junction bases: 7. Per germline, CDR1 MNHEY and CDR2 SMNVEV (reference sequence). This CDR3 is built from 17 residues.

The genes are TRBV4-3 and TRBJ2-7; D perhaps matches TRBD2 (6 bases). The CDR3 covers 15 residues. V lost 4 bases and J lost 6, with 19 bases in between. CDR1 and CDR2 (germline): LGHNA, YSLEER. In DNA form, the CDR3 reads TGCGCCAGCAGCCCCCACGGGAGTGAGGAGGTCGAGCAGTACTTC. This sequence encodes CASSPHGSEEVEQYF.

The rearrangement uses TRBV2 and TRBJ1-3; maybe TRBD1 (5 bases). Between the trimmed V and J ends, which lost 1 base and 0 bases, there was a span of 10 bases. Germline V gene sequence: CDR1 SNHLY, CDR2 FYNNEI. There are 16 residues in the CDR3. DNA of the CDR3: TGTGCCAGCAGTGAAGGGGACCCGCGCTCTGGAAACACCATATATTTT. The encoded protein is CASSEGDPRSGNTIYF.

CDR3 loop: CASSLGSTTGELFF. CDR3 sequence (DNA): TGTGCCAGCAGCTTAGGGTCCACCACCGGGGAGCTGTTTTTT. The chain recombines TRBV7-3 with TRBJ2-2, with D unresolved. Germline assignment: CDR1 SGHTA and CDR2 FQGTGA. This CDR3 spans 14 amino acids. V was shortened by 2 bases and J by 4 bases, with 8 bases between the two germline ends.